This T cell receptor (beta chain) came from a study of T cells in tuberculosis. Latent tuberculosis screening used tuberculin skin test and IGRA at entry. Only in-frame clones appear in the TCRdb table, and some are missing; sequencing was by immunoSEQ multiplex PCR. The data show around 35,000 clones, 90% to 95% seen once. Germline loops: CDR1 SGHVS, CDR2 FQNEAQ. The CDR3 loop spans 16 amino acids. Trimming at V came to 1 base and at J to 2 bases, leaving 5 bases not matched to a gene. The receptor was derived from a donor aged 10 to 29 with latent tuberculosis or without tuberculosis infection. Some clones in this sample may be carry-over from other donors' samples. Sequences were obtained from PBMCs. The chain recombines TRBV7-8 with TRBJ1-2; 9 bases align to TRBD1. The CDR3 DNA follows: TGTGCCAGCAGCTTAGTTGGTGGGACAGGGAACTATGGCTACACCTTC. Encoded protein: CASSLVGGTGNYGYTF.